This T cell receptor (beta chain) was identified in a study of technical replicates of blood from a few donors. The germline V and J ends were trimmed by 2 bases and 7 bases, with 11 bases remaining between them. Germline CDR1 and CDR2: GTSNPN and SVGIG (reference sequence). The CDR3 contains 12 residues. Using immunoSEQ multiplex PCR, the repertoire was profiled, and TCRdb retains in-frame clones only, with some absent. The table shows roughly 70,000 clones, with roughly nine tenths occurring only once. This clonotype was obtained from a human donor in good health. This chain uses TRBV30 with TRBJ1-2; weak D call: TRBD1 (6 bases). Input material: T cells isolated from PBMCs. In DNA, the CDR3 is TGTGCCTGGAGTCCAGGGGCTCTTGGCTACACCTTC. Encoded protein: CAWSPGALGYTF.